What follows are 32 T cell receptor beta chains derived from one specimen sequenced in a study of blood T cell repertoires in COVID-19. Method: immunoSEQ multiplex PCR; TCRdb's copy keeps in-frame clones and lacks some. The table has roughly 59,000 clones, approximately 82% seen once. Sequenced material: peripheral blood. The receptors were gathered from an elderly man with acute or convalescent COVID-19.

In its sample, this clone was seen once. V and J are TRBV25-1 and TRBJ2-2; 10 nucleotides match TRBD1. CDR1 MGHDK and CDR2 SYGVNS come from the germline V gene. The CDR3 loop spans 15 amino acids. Trimming removed 4 bases from V and 6 bases from J; junction bases left unmatched: 5. The CDR3 loop reads CASSGGQGEAGELFF. The CDR3 bases are TGTGCCAGCAGTGGCGGACAGGGGGAAGCCGGGGAGCTGTTTTTT.

V gene TRBV30 combines with J gene TRBJ1-5; 7 bases agree with TRBD1. After removal of 3 bases from V and 3 bases from J, the junction contained 2 bases not matched to a gene. Germline values: CDR1 GTSNPN, CDR2 SVGIG (reference sequence). CDR3 size: 13 residues. The CDR3 DNA reads TGTGCCTGGAGGGGACAGAACAATCAGCCCCAGCATTTT. As protein: CAWRGQNNQPQHF.

The genes are TRBV10-3 and TRBJ1-3; D might be TRBD1 (6 bases). The V gene lost 4 bases and the J gene lost 0 bases, with 13 bases spanning the gap. The CDR3 sequence is 16 residues long. Germline lookup yields CDR1 ENHRY and CDR2 SYGVKD. The CDR3 loop is CAISGNRVSSGNTIYF. The CDR3 DNA is TGTGCCATCAGTGGAAACAGGGTCAGCTCTGGAAACACCATATATTTT.

V is TRBV18 and J is TRBJ2-7; 7 bases align to TRBD1. CDR3 length equals 13 residues. Losses at the gene ends were 3 bases for V and 5 bases for J; bases not matched to a gene: 4. Germline loops: CDR1 KGHSH, CDR2 LQKENI. The CDR3 sequence: CASSPSTGNEQYF. The CDR3 DNA reads as TGTGCCAGCTCACCCTCGACAGGGAACGAGCAGTACTTC.

The V gene is TRBV2, the J gene TRBJ2-2; 8 nucleotides agree with TRBD2. Looked up from germline, CDR1 is SNHLY and CDR2 is FYNNEI. CDR3 size: 14 residues. The V segment lost 9 bases and the J segment 0 bases; nucleotides outside the gene matches: 3. CDR3 amino acids: CASLAGTNTGELFF. In nucleotides, the CDR3 is TGTGCCAGTTTAGCGGGGACGAACACCGGGGAGCTGTTTTTT.

The chain is built from TRBV9 and TRBJ2-5; TRBD2 might be the D (5 bases). V lost 3 bases and J lost 1, with 10 bases in between. The CDR3 has 14 amino acids. Per the germline V gene, CDR1 is SGDLS and CDR2 is YYNGEE. CDR3 bases: TGTGCCAGCAGCGGAGGGAGTATCCAAGAGACCCAGTACTTC. The encoded protein is CASSGGSIQETQYF.

The chain has TRBV4-2 and TRBJ2-2; 10 nucleotides agree with TRBD2. The CDR3 is made up of 16 amino acids. In germline, CDR1 is LGHNA, CDR2 YNFKEQ. The junction had 3 bases not matched to a gene; V was cut back by 0 bases and J by 5 bases. For the CDR3, the DNA is TGTGCCAGCAGCCAAGATCTAGCGGGAGTAACCGGGGAGCTGTTTTTT. This sequence encodes CASSQDLAGVTGELFF.

The chain employs TRBV6-5 and TRBJ1-6; 7 bases align to TRBD1. Trimming removed 5 bases from V and 7 bases from J; junction bases left unmatched: 5. The germline CDR1 and CDR2 sequences are MNHEY and SVGAGI. The length of the CDR3 is 14 residues. The CDR3 spells CASSRDSRNSPLHF. The CDR3 bases are TGTGCCAGCAGTCGGGACAGCCGCAATTCACCCCTCCACTTT.

The chain carries TRBV7-9 and TRBJ2-3, with 8 nucleotides matching TRBD1. There are 15 residues in the CDR3. Germline-derived CDR1 and CDR2 are SEHNR and FQNEAQ (reference sequence). J gave up 6 bases and V 1 base, and 6 bases lay outside the gene matches. DNA of the CDR3: TGTGCCAGCAGCTTAGGGCAGGGGGCGCGGGATACGCAGTATTTT. This encodes CASSLGQGARDTQYF.

The V call is TRBV5-1, the J call TRBJ2-3; 7 bases align to TRBD1. Germline-derived CDR1 and CDR2 are SGHRS and YFSETQ. Trimming removed 7 bases from V and 5 bases from J; junction bases left unmatched: 7. The CDR3 has 13 residues. The CDR3 here is CASSGQTRDTQYF. The CDR3 nucleotides read TGCGCCAGCTCGGGACAGACTCGAGATACGCAGTATTTT. The entire variable domain, with the rest obtained from reference TRBV5-1 and TRBJ2-3, is as follows: KAGVTQTPRYLIKTRGQQVTLSCSPISGHRSVSWYQQTPGQGLQFLFEYFSETQRNKGNFPGRFSGRQFSNSRSEMNVSTLELGDSALYLCASSGQTRDTQYFGPGTRLTVL.

The DNA of the CDR3 is TGTGCCACCAGCAGAGGACAGGGGGCATTCTCACCCCTCCACTTT. It is translated as CATSRGQGAFSPLHF. The chain has TRBV15 and TRBJ1-6; TRBD1 aligns across 10 bases. The V gene end was trimmed by 1 base and the J gene end by 10 bases; junction bases not matched to a gene: 4. Germline CDR1 and CDR2: LNHNV and YYDKDF (reference sequence). The CDR3 consists of 15 residues.

In this sample, this clone turned up once. The chain employs TRBV18 and TRBJ2-2; 7 bases agree with TRBD1. The CDR3 has 14 amino acids. CDR1 and CDR2 from the germline V gene are KGHSH and LQKENI. V trimming: 1 base; J trimming: 5 bases; junction bases outside the gene matches: 1. The CDR3 here is CASSPLQGTGELFF. In nucleotides, the CDR3 is TGTGCCAGCTCACCACTACAGGGGACCGGGGAGCTGTTTTTT.

Written as DNA, the CDR3 is TGTGCCAGCAGTGCTGAACAGTATGAGCAGTTCTTC. Translation: CASSAEQYEQFF. This chain joins TRBV2 and TRBJ2-1; D is undetermined. V lost 4 bases, J lost 8 bases, and 9 bases lay in between. The germline V gene has CDR1 SNHLY and CDR2 FYNNEI. The CDR3 is 12 residues long.

The chain recombines TRBV30 with TRBJ2-7; TRBD2 agrees at 11 bases. With V trimmed by 3 bases and J by 8 bases, 6 bases remained unmatched. The CDR3 is 13 residues long. Germline CDR1 and CDR2: GTSNPN and SVGIG (reference sequence). CDR3 in DNA: TGTGCCTGGAGACTAGCGGGAGAAGGGAAGCAGTACTTC. It yields the protein CAWRLAGEGKQYF.

The chain couples TRBV5-1 to TRBJ2-7; TRBD1 agrees at 7 bases. The CDR3 sequence is 14 residues long. Trimming removed 2 bases from V and 6 bases from J; junction bases left unmatched: 8. From germline, CDR1 is SGHRS and CDR2 YFSETQ. CDR3 protein: CASSFEGAAGEQYF. For the CDR3, the DNA is TGCGCCAGCAGCTTTGAGGGGGCGGCAGGCGAGCAGTACTTC.

J is TRBJ2-3 and V is TRBV19, with no clear D. The CDR3 runs 14 residues. V was shortened by 3 bases and J by 1 base, with 8 bases between the two germline ends. The V gene's germline CDR1 is LNHDA and CDR2 SQIVND (reference sequence). DNA for the CDR3: TGTGCCAGTAGTATGGAGAAGGGCACAGATACGCAGTATTTT. Protein sequence: CASSMEKGTDTQYF.

This chain uses TRBV5-1 with TRBJ1-6; the match to TRBD1 covers 7 bases. Germline CDR1 reads SGHRS; CDR2 reads YFSETQ. With V trimmed by 4 bases and J by 9 bases, 7 bases remained unmatched. The CDR3 extends over 14 amino acids. The CDR3 sequence: CASSHDRDISPLHF. The CDR3 bases are TGCGCCAGCAGCCATGACAGGGATATTTCACCCCTCCACTTT.

V is TRBV11-2 and J is TRBJ1-1; no firm D call. Trimming pared 1 base from V and 6 bases from J, leaving 12 bases between. This CDR3 is 14 amino acids long. Per the germline V gene, CDR1 is SGHAT and CDR2 is FQNNGV. CDR3: CASSLGWAAAEAFF. CDR3 sequence (DNA): TGTGCCAGCAGCTTAGGGTGGGCTGCCGCTGAAGCTTTCTTT.

The chain has TRBV5-1 and TRBJ2-6, with D tentatively TRBD1 (6 bases). CDR3 length: 16 residues. The germline gives CDR1 SGHRS, CDR2 YFSETQ. Trimming removed 3 bases at V and 4 bases at J, with 14 bases between. CDR3 nucleotide sequence: TGCGCCAGCAGCTCACAGGGCCCTAGGGGGGCCAACGTCCTGACTTTC. Encoded protein: CASSSQGPRGANVLTF.

This clone was found a few times. The chain uses TRBV9 and TRBJ2-1, with D tentatively TRBD1 (6 bases). The CDR3 is 17 residues long. V lost 0 bases and J lost 4, with 17 bases in between. Germline values: CDR1 SGDLS, CDR2 YYNGEE. CDR3 nucleotides: TGTGCCAGCAGCGTAGACGGGTCCAGGGGTGGATACAATGAGCAGTTCTTC. The encoded protein is CASSVDGSRGGYNEQFF.

Only a few counts were recorded for this clone. This chain connects TRBV30 to TRBJ2-1; tentative D call: TRBD1 (6 bases). The V gene lost 3 bases and the J gene lost 4 bases, with 10 bases spanning the gap. The CDR3 extends over 13 amino acids. Germline CDR1 GTSNPN, CDR2 SVGIG (reference sequence). The CDR3 loop reads CAWSPGQYNEQFF. The CDR3 DNA sequence: TGTGCCTGGAGCCCCGGACAGTACAATGAGCAGTTCTTC.

The chain uses TRBV19 and TRBJ1-1; D is possibly TRBD1 (6 bases). The germline V gene encodes CDR1 LNHDA and CDR2 SQIVND (reference sequence). The V end was cut by 5 bases, the J end by 5 bases, with 9 bases between. This CDR3 spans 12 amino acids. DNA for the CDR3: TGTGCCAGTAGTCTCCAGGGGACTGAAGCTTTCTTT. Protein product: CASSLQGTEAFF.

This sequence joins TRBV28 and TRBJ1-6; D perhaps matches TRBD1 (6 bases). Trimming took off 4 bases at V and 4 bases at J, with 8 bases between the two ends. There are 14 residues in the CDR3. Germline values: CDR1 MDHEN, CDR2 SYDVKM. Here the CDR3 DNA reads TGTGCCAGCAGTTCCCAGGGGTATAATTCACCCCTCCACTTT. It codes for CASSSQGYNSPLHF. Variable domain in full (rest from reference TRBV28 and TRBJ1-6): DVKVTQSSRYLVKRTGEKVFLECVQDMDHENMFWYRQDPGLGLRLIYFSYDVKMKEKGDIPEGYSVSREKKERFSLILESASTNQTSMYLCASSSQGYNSPLHFGNGTRLTVT.

This chain links TRBV13 with TRBJ2-1; tentative D call: TRBD2 (6 bases). CDR3 length: 12 amino acids. From germline, CDR1 is PRHDT and CDR2 FYEKMQ (reference sequence). V was clipped by 5 bases and J by 6 bases, with 8 bases between them. The CDR3 DNA reads as TGTGCCAGCAGCGGTAGCGGCAATGAGCAGTTCTTC. Protein: CASSGSGNEQFF.

The genes are TRBV5-1 and TRBJ2-7; tentatively, D is TRBD2 (5 bases). The V and J ends lost 6 bases and 6 bases respectively, with 19 bases between them. There are 14 residues in the CDR3. Germline CDR1 reads SGHRS; CDR2 reads YFSETQ. The CDR3 DNA follows: TGCGCCAGCACCGAACTCCCAACGGGGAGCGAGCAGTACTTC. It codes for CASTELPTGSEQYF. The complete variable domain, with remaining parts taken from reference TRBV5-1 and TRBJ2-7, reads KAGVTQTPRYLIKTRGQQVTLSCSPISGHRSVSWYQQTPGQGLQFLFEYFSETQRNKGNFPGRFSGRQFSNSRSEMNVSTLELGDSALYLCASTELPTGSEQYFGPGTRLTVT.

The rearrangement joins TRBV7-8 to TRBJ2-7, with 12 bases matching TRBD2. Trimming at V came to 5 bases and at J to 2 bases, leaving 4 bases not matched to a gene. The CDR3 has 15 amino acids. From germline, CDR1 is SGHVS and CDR2 FQNEAQ. CDR3 protein: CASSVLAGGPYEQYF. CDR3 coding DNA: TGTGCCAGCAGCGTTCTAGCGGGAGGGCCCTACGAGCAGTACTTC.

The chain couples TRBV29-1 to TRBJ2-7; TRBD1 aligns across 7 bases. Losses at the gene ends were 6 bases for V and 6 bases for J; bases not matched to a gene: 5. The V gene's germline CDR1 is SQVTM and CDR2 ANQGSEA. The CDR3 spans 11 residues. The CDR3 protein is CSVRRTGEQYF. In nucleotides, the CDR3 is TGCAGCGTACGACGGACAGGCGAGCAGTACTTC.

This clone was counted only a few times. CDR3 sequence (DNA): TGCGCCAGCATCCCCCAGCCAGGGCTGAACACTGAAGCTTTCTTT. Protein product: CASIPQPGLNTEAFF. The chain is built from TRBV5-1 and TRBJ1-1; TRBD1 is a possible D gene (5 bases). Per germline, CDR1 SGHRS and CDR2 YFSETQ. V was cut by 6 bases and J by 0 bases, with 15 bases left in between. This CDR3 contains 15 residues.

This sequence joins TRBV5-8 and TRBJ1-2; 9 nucleotides align to TRBD1. With 2 bases clipped from V and 7 bases from J, the junction kept 12 bases outside the gene matches. The CDR3 runs to 16 residues. CDR1 is SGHTS, CDR2 YDEGEE, per germline. CDR3 residues: CASSFSGTGKRGGYTF. The DNA of the CDR3 is TGTGCCAGCAGCTTTTCCGGGACAGGGAAAAGGGGTGGCTACACCTTC.

The J gene is TRBJ2-5, the V gene TRBV24-1; 10 positions match TRBD1. The CDR3 has 17 residues. Unmatched junction bases numbered 11, after V lost 3 bases and J lost 5 bases. Germline CDR1 and CDR2: KGHDR and SFDVKD. CDR3 loop: CATSDATGTGETETQYF. DNA for the CDR3: TGTGCCACCAGTGATGCAACCGGGACAGGGGAGACGGAGACCCAGTACTTC.

This rearrangement joins TRBV7-9 to TRBJ2-7; 7 bases are a match to TRBD2. Germline lookup yields CDR1 SEHNR and CDR2 FQNEAQ (reference sequence). The CDR3 runs 16 residues. V trimming: 3 bases; J trimming: 3 bases; junction bases outside the gene matches: 11. The CDR3 reads CASSLDAGEDFYEQYF. As DNA, the CDR3 is TGTGCCAGCAGCTTGGACGCGGGAGAAGACTTCTACGAGCAGTACTTC.

V gene TRBV11-3 combines with J gene TRBJ1-1, with 9 bases aligning to TRBD1. The CDR3 covers 14 residues. Trimming cost V 4 bases and J 2 bases; bases outside gene matches: 2. Per germline, CDR1 SGHNT and CDR2 YENEEA. The CDR3: CASSWTGVNTEAFF. The CDR3 bases are TGTGCCAGCAGCTGGACAGGGGTCAACACTGAAGCTTTCTTT.